This TCR beta chain was profiled in a study of T cells in Graves' hyperthyroidism and ophthalmopathy. Notes on the study in general: A model of 13 V-J features distinguished ophthalmopathy from stable hyperthyroidism. Among clonotypes expanded in thyroid above 0.001, most were also found in blood.

Germline V lookup: CDR1 MDHEN, CDR2 SYDVKM. J was trimmed by 2 bases and V by 7 bases; bases with no gene match: 5. CDR3 size: 14 residues. This clonotype was seen ten or more times. No antigen is known for it. Authors of the study amplified TCR beta CDR3 regions from RNA transcripts. In the first-round RT-PCR of the TCR CDR3, the HTBI primer set was used. TCRdb called the multiplex PCR reads again in MiXCR, with one record for every CDR3 protein. This sample has some 360,000 distinct CDR3 sequences, with 15% to 20% found just once. Patients affected by ophthalmopathy presented a Clinical Activity Score of at least 3, a NOSPECS grade of at least 4, and disease duration below 3 months. Exclusion criteria comprised uncontrolled infection, other autoimmune disease, pregnancy or lactation.

The chain is built from TRBV28 and TRBJ2-7; the match to TRBD1 covers 10 bases. The material sequenced was blood. The receptor was derived from a woman in her thirties or forties with Graves' ophthalmopathy. CDR3 sequence reads: CASKSGTGAYEQYF. In DNA form, the CDR3 reads TGTGCCAGCAAATCCGGGACAGGGGCCTACGAGCAGTACTTC.